What follows describes a single T cell receptor beta chain. Its antigen target is currently unknown. Base qualities are not recorded, but no much larger clone differs from it by a single base. From each donor, a single peripheral blood sample of about 100 mL on average was drawn into heparinised tubes. Naive, central memory, regulatory and stem cell-like memory CD4+ T cells were sorted on a BD FACSAria II using a panel including CD45RO, CCR7, CD25, CD127, CD95 and CD27. Purity was above 98% for every sorted population. Right away, PBMCs were isolated by Lymphoprep density gradient centrifugation and were stained directly, with no culture step. So that batch effects would be minimized, each experiment stained and sorted samples in pairs, pairing one healthy donor with one patient. All of the isolated RNA was reverse transcribed with the High Capacity cDNA Reverse Transcription Kit, so expressed TCRB transcripts were sequenced. Deep immunoSEQ sequencing was performed on naive, central memory and regulatory T cell samples, with an average of about 3.57 million total reads per sample. After sorted cells were lysed in RLT buffer, RNA was extracted with DNase-treated RNeasy Micro or Mini kits, with the choice depending on cell number. Each cell subset was processed on its own to prevent cross-contamination, while patient and healthy donor samples were processed together. The immunoSEQ multiplex PCR was used to amplify TCRB sequences from cDNA, generating 87-bp fragments that spanned the CDR3 region. Amplicons were sequenced on the Illumina HiSeq platform. The paper's processing steps were these. PCR bias was computationally corrected using synthetic template baselines, reads within Hamming distance 2 were collapsed, and singletons that could not be merged were discarded. Reads were aligned against IMGT so that V, D and J genes, CDR3 length and insertions or deletions at six rearrangement sites could be assigned. Within each subset, clonotype counts were normalized to the number of sorted cells before true diversity and Gini coefficients were calculated with the tcR R package. Repertoire sharing was quantified using the overlap coefficient calculated on TCRB nucleotide sequences. As a proxy for the pre-selection repertoire, out-of-frame TCRB sequences from naive cells were analyzed. The clones in this table, taken by TCRdb from immuneACCESS, are in-frame only. Not every clone is retained; where verified, under half of the shortfall comes from an unresolved V gene, and the cause of the rest is unknown. V and J calls and clone size come straight from that table; D and trimming were deduced from the DNA. For this sample the table gives approximately 250,000 clones, of which approximately 10% were detected only once. About 0.018% of the sample is taken by the ten largest.

This entry is derived from a study of beta chain features in type 1 diabetes (dated by TCRdb to the late 2010s). General notes on the study: Mean age, gender distribution, total cell number and subset yield did not differ between patients and healthy donors. Across all samples, around 100 million sorted cells were examined, and cell number per subset correlated strongly with RNA yield. The study compared TCRB repertoires of sorted circulating CD4+ T cell subsets between recently diagnosed type 1 diabetes patients and matched healthy donors. Regulatory and stem cell-like memory subsets were obtained from only 8 patients and roughly 8 healthy donors, while naive and central memory subsets were obtained from all 28 donors.

Taken from cysteine to phenylalanine, the CDR3 has 14 residues. Only the CDR3 region is kept as DNA, spanning 42 bases read in frame from base 1. V is cut back by 4 bases and J by 7 bases, with 7 bases in the junction unmatched. Taken from the germline V gene, the CDR1 and CDR2 loops are SGHRS and YFSETQ. On the study overall, not on this receptor specifically: Naive, central memory and regulatory TCRB repertoires appeared to be more alike among patients than among healthy donors. Because small numbers of individuals were included in the HLA sub-analyses, any influence of HLA type on TCRB rearrangement was left unresolved. Sequencing cDNA rather than genomic DNA could over-represent highly expressing activated cells, although activation and CD3 levels did not differ between groups. Type 1 diabetes patients showed a moderate but significant shortening of TCRB CDR3 length in all four CD4+ subsets. PCR may preferentially amplify shorter templates, but because patient and control samples were amplified and corrected together, any resulting skew would affect both groups equally. At VDJ recombination sites, type 1 diabetes patients had fewer insertions and more deleted nucleotides, which implies abnormalities in thymic rearrangement.

The chain employs TRBV5-1 and TRBJ1-1; 10 middle bases align to TRBD1. The sequenced sample consisted of naive CD4+ T cells from blood. Interpreted using the paper, the cell subset or site label stands for: true naive CD4+ T cells. The source is a young man with type 1 diabetes. The DNA sequence is as follows: TGCGCCAGCAGCCGGGACGGACAGGGGGTTGAAGCTTTCTTT. Translated, it reads CASSRDGQGVEAFF.